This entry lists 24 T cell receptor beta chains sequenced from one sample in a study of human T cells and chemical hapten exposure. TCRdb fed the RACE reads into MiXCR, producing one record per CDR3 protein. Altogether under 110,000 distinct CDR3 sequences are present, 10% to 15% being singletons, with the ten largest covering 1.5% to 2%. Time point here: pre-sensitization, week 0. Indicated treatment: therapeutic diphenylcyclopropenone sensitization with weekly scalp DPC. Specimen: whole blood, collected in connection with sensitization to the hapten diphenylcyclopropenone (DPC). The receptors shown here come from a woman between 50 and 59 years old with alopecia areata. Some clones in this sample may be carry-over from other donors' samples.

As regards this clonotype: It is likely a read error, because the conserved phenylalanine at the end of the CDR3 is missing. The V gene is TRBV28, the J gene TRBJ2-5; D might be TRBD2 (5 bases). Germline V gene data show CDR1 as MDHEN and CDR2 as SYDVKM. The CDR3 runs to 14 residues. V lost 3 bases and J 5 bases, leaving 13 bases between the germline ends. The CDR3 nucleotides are TGTGCCAGCAGTTTCGGGCTAGCTAGTGAGACCCAGTACATC. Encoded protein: CASSFGLASETQYI.

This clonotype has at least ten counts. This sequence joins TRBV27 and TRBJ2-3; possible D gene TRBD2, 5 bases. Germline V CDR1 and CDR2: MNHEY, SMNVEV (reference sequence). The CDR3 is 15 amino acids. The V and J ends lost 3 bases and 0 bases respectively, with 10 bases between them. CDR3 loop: CASSLRALSTDTQYF. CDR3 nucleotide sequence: TGTGCCAGCAGTTTGAGGGCCCTAAGCACAGATACGCAGTATTTT.

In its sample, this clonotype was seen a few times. The CDR3 DNA follows: TGTGCCAGCAGCCCCCAGAAAGGACTAGCGTCGCTGAATGAGCAGTTCTTC. Its protein is CASSPQKGLASLNEQFF. The chain recombines TRBV11-2 with TRBJ2-1; 9 bases are shared with TRBD2. Germline V gene lookup returns CDR1 SGHAT and CDR2 FQNNGV. With 5 bases clipped from V and 7 bases from J, the junction kept 15 bases outside the gene matches. The CDR3 contains 17 residues.

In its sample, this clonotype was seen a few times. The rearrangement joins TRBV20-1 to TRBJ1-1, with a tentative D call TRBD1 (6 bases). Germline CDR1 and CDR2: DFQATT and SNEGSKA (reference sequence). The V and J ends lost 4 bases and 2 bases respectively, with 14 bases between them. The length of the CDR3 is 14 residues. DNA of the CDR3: TGCAGTGCTAAGGATTGGGGACAAAACACTGAAGCTTTCTTT. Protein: CSAKDWGQNTEAFF.

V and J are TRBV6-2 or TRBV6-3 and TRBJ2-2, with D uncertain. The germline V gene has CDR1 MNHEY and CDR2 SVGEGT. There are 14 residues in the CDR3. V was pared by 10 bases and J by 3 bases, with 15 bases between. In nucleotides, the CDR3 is TGTGCCACAAACCCCCCGGAGCACACCGGGGAGCTGTTTTTT. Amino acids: CATNPPEHTGELFF.

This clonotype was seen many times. DNA for the CDR3: TGTGCCAGCAGTTTATCTTCAGGGGGCAATCAGCCCCAGCATTTT. Its translation is CASSLSSGGNQPQHF. The chain carries TRBV28 and TRBJ1-5; tentatively, D is TRBD1 (6 bases). The V end was cut by 1 base, the J end by 2 bases, with 9 bases between. CDR1 is MDHEN and CDR2 is SYDVKM in the germline V gene. This CDR3 is built from 15 residues.

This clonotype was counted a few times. The CDR3 nucleotides read TGTGCCAGCGGACCCCCCCCTGGGCAGGAGGCCACCTTC. It specifies CASGPPPGQEATF. The rearrangement links TRBV12-3 or TRBV12-4 to TRBJ1-2, with D uncertain. V was cut by 8 bases and J by 13 bases, with 23 bases left in between. The CDR3 length is 13 residues.

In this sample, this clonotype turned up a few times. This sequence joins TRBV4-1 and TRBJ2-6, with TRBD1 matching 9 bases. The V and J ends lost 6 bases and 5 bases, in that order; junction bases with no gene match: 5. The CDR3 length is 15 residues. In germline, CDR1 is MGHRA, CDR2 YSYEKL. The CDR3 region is CASRQGQGRANVLTF. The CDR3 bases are TGCGCCAGCAGACAGGGACAGGGAAGGGCCAACGTCCTGACTTTC.

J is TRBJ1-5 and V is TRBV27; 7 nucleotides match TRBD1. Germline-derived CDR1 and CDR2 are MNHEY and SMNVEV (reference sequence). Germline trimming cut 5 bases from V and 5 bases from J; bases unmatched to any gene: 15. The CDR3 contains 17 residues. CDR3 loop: CASSVGTGVSTHQPQHF. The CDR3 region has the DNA TGTGCCAGCAGTGTCGGTACAGGGGTTTCCACTCATCAGCCCCAGCATTTT.

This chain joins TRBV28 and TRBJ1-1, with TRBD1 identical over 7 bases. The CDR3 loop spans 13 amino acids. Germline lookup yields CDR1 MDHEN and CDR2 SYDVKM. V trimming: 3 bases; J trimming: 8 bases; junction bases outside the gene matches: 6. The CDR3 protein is CASSLGGTVEAFF. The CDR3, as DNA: TGTGCCAGCAGTTTGGGAGGGACAGTCGAAGCTTTCTTT.

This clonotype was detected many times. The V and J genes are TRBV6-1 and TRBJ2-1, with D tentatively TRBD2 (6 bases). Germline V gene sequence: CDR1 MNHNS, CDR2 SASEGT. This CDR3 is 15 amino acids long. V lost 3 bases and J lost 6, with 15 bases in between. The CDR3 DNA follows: TGTGCCAGCAGTGACGTGCCCGGGGGACGCAATGAGCAGTTCTTC. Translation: CASSDVPGGRNEQFF.

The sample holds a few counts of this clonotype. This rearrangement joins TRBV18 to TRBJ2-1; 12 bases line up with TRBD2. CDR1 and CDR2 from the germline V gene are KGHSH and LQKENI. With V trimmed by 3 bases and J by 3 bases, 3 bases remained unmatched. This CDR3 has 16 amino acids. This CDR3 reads CASSPSTSGGYNEQFF. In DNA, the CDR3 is TGTGCCAGCTCACCGTCGACTAGCGGGGGCTACAATGAGCAGTTCTTC.

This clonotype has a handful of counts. The CDR3 DNA reads TGTGCCAGCAGTTTGACCCTTCCCCCTTACGAGCAGTACTTC. It codes for CASSLTLPPYEQYF. V gene TRBV28 combines with J gene TRBJ2-7; D ambiguous. The CDR3 extends over 14 amino acids. V was trimmed by 3 bases and J by 4 bases, leaving 13 bases between them. Germline values: CDR1 MDHEN, CDR2 SYDVKM.

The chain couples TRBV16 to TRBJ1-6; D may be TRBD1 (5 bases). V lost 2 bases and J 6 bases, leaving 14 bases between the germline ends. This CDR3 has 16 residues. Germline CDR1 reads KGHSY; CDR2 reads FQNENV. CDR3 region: CASSQRDGGSNSPLHF. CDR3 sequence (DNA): TGTGCCAGCAGCCAACGGGATGGGGGATCTAATTCACCCCTCCACTTT.

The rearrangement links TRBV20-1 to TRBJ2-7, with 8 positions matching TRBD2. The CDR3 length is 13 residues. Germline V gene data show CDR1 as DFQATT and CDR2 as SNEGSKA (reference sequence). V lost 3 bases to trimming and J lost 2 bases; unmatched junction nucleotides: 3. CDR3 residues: CSASSGRAYEQYF. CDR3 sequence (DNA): TGCAGTGCTAGTTCCGGGAGGGCCTACGAGCAGTACTTC.

CDR3 in amino acids: CASSTLGNEQFF. The CDR3 DNA reads TGCGCCAGCAGCACCCTGGGCAATGAGCAGTTCTTC. This chain links TRBV4-3 with TRBJ2-1; D remains ambiguous. This CDR3 is 12 amino acids long. The V and J ends lost 5 bases and 6 bases respectively, with 8 bases between them. Germline CDR1 reads LGHNA; CDR2 reads YSLEER.

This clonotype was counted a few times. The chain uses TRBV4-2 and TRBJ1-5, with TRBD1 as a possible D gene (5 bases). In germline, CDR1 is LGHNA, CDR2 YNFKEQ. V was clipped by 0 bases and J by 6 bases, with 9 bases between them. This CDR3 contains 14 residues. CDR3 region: CASSQDRGVQPQHF. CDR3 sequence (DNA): TGTGCCAGCAGCCAAGATCGGGGGGTTCAGCCCCAGCATTTT.

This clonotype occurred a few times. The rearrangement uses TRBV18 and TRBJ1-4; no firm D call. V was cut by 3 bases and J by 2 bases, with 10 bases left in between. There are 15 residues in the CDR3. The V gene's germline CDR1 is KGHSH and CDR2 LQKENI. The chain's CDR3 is CASSPRGDTNEKLFF. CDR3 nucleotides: TGTGCCAGCTCACCCCGGGGTGACACTAATGAAAAACTGTTTTTT. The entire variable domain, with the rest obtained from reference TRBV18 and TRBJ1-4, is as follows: NAGVMQNPRHLVRRRGQEARLRCSPMKGHSHVYWYRQLPEEGLKFMVYLQKENIIDESGMPKERFSAEFPKEGPSILRIQQVVRGDSAAYFCASSPRGDTNEKLFFGSGTQLSVL.

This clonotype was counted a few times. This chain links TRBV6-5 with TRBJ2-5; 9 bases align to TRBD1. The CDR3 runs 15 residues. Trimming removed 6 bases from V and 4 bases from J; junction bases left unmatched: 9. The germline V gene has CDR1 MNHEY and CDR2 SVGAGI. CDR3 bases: TGTGCCAGCAGCCGCGGCGGGACAGGGTTAGAGACCCAGTACTTC. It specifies CASSRGGTGLETQYF.

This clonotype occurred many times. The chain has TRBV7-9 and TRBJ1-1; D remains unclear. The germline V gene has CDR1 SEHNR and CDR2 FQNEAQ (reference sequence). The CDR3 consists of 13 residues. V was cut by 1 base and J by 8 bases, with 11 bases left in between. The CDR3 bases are TGTGCCAGCAGCTTAGGGTCGACAACCGAAGCTTTCTTT. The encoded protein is CASSLGSTTEAFF.

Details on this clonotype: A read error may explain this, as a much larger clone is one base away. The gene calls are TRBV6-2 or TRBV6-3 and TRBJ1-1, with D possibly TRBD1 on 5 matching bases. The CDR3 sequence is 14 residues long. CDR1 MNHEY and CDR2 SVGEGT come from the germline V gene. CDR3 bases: TGTGCCTGCAGTTACTGGGACTTTTCGACCGAAGCTTTCTTT. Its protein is CACSYWDFSTEAFF.

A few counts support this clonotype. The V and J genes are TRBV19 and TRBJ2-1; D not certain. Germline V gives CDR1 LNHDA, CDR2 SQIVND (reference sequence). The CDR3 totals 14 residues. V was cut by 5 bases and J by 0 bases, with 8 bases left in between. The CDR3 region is CASSVLSSYNEQFF. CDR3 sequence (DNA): TGTGCCAGTAGTGTTCTGAGCTCCTACAATGAGCAGTTCTTC.

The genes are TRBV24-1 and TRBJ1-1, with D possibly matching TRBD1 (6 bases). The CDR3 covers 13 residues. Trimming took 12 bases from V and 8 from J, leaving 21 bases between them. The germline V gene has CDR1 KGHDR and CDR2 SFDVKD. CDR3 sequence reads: CAAGGGGEGEAFF. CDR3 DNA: TGTGCCGCCGGTGGTGGGGGCGAGGGAGAAGCTTTCTTT.

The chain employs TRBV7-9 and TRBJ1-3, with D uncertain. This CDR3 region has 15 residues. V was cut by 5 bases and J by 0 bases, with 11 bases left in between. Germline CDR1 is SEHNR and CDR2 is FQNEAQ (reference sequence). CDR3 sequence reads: CASSPSGSSGNTIYF. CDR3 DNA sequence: TGTGCCAGCAGCCCGAGTGGTAGCTCTGGAAACACCATATATTTT.